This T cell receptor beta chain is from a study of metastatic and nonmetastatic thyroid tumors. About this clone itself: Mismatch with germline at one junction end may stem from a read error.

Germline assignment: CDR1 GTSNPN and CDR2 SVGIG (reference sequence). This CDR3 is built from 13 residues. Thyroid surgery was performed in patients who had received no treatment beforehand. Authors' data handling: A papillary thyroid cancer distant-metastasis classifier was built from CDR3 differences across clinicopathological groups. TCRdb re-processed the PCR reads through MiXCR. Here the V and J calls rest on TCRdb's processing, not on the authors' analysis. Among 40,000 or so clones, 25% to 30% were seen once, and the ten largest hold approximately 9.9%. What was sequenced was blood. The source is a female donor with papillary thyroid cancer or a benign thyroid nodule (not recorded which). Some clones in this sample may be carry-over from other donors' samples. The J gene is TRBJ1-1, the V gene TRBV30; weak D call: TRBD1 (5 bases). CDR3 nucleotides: TGTGCCTGGAGTGTACTGGGGGACGATGAAGCTTCCTTT. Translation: CAWSVLGDDEASF.